This TCR beta chain is from a study of blood T cell repertoires in COVID-19. Study context: Sources were T cells, B-cell-depleted T cells, or PBMCs; the material itself was cDNA or gDNA.

In the original analysis: Estimation of nucleated cell counts was performed using reference gene primer amplification. The protocol was immunoSEQ multiplex PCR, while the TCRdb copy is restricted to in-frame clones and leaves out a portion. V and J calls and clone size come straight from that table; D and trimming were deduced from the DNA. The sample carries 200,000 to 300,000 clones, about 91% recorded once. CDR1 and CDR2 from the germline V gene are LGHDT and YNNKEL (reference sequence). The CDR3 runs to 17 residues. V lost 1 base, J lost 0 bases, and 13 bases lay in between. The gene calls are TRBV3-1 (or the pseudogene TRBV3-2) and TRBJ2-4, with a tentative D call TRBD2 (5 bases). Sequencing was performed on PBMCs or T cells enriched from blood (not recorded which). This receptor was identified in a woman aged 40 to 49 with acute COVID-19. The CDR3 region has the DNA TGTGCCAGCAGCCAAGCGGGCGAGGGAGTAGCCAAAAACATTCAGTACTTC. This encodes CASSQAGEGVAKNIQYF.